This is a list of T cell receptor beta chains from one sample in a study of tumor-infiltrating lymphocytes in primary liver carcinoma. One entry per CDR3 protein results from TCRdb running MiXCR on the multiplex PCR reads. The sample records 40,000 or so distinct CDR3 sequences, about 75% being singletons. Sequenced: tumor-adjacent normal liver tissue. The receptors derive from a man aged 35-49 years with primary liver carcinoma and hepatitis B virus infection. Both conserved end residues are part of each CDR3. A D gene is named only where the DNA matches it firmly. Clone size is stated in some rows and not others, as once, few, many or a class when expanded.

>NA|13|NA|TRBJ2-3|TRBV10-3
CASRGLRIDKQYF
TGTGCCTCCCGGGGGCTAAGGATCGATAAGCAGTATTTT
>NA|13|TRBD1|TRBJ2-3|TRBV29-1
CIVERTGGDTQYF
TGCATCGTTGAACGGACAGGGGGAGATACACAGTATTTT
>NA|15|NA|TRBJ1-5|TRBV11-3
CTSSLDLGVAQPEHF
TGTACCAGCAGCTTAGATCTGGGGGTGGCTCAGCCAGAGCATTTT
>once|13|TRBD1|TRBJ2-7|TRBV4-1
CASSQSQDRVKYF
TGCGCCAGCAGCCAGTCCCAGGACAGGGTAAAGTACTTC
>NA|16|TRBD1|TRBJ2-3|TRBV4-2
CASGQEATGITNTQYF
TGTGCCAGCGGCCAAGAGGCGACAGGGATCACAAATACGCAGTATTTT
>NA|16|NA|TRBJ2-5|TRBV7-8
CTSTLRGWDTQETQYF
TGTACCAGCACCTTAAGAGGTTGGGACACTCAAGAGACCCAGTACTTC
>NA|13|TRBD1|TRBJ1-2|TRBV5-1
CASTTRDSYGYTF
TGCGCCAGCACCACCCGGGACAGCTATGGCTACACCTTC
>many|17|NA|TRBJ2-1|TRBV5-6
CASSSNLQGRGYNEQFF
TGTGCCAGCAGCTCGAACCTACAGGGGCGGGGGTACAATGAGCAGTTCTTC
>NA|14|NA|TRBJ2-2|TRBV10-1
CASQPGKNTGELFF
TGCGCCTCCCAACCGGGGAAGAACACTGGGGAGCTGTTTTTT
>many|16|NA|TRBJ2-7|TRBV5-6
CASSLTGYGFSYEQYF
TGTGCCAGCAGCCTCACAGGGTATGGGTTTTCCTACGAGCAGTACTTC
>few|15|NA|TRBJ2-1|TRBV6-1
CASGEEGGSYNEQFF
TGTGCCAGCGGTGAAGAGGGTGGCTCCTACAATGAGCAGTTCTTC
>NA|15|NA|TRBJ2-5|TRBV6-5
CAKPARRPLQETRYF
TGCGCCAAACCCGCGAGACGCCCGCTCCAAGAGACCCGGTACTTC
>many|15|TRBD2|TRBJ2-3|TRBV6-4
CASSRIAGETDTQYF
TGTGCCAGCAGCCGAATAGCGGGAGAAACAGATACGCAGTATTTT
>once|15|NA|TRBJ1-3|TRBV4-3
CASGQDVGAADTIYF
TGCGCCAGCGGCCAAGACGTAGGGGCTGCGGACACCATATATTTT
>NA|14|TRBD1|TRBJ2-3|TRBV28
CASRSTGASQAQYF
TGCGCCAGCAGGTCGACAGGGGCTTCCCAGGCCCAGTATTTT
>many|12|NA|TRBJ1-1|TRBV9
CASSPGNTEAFF
TGTGCCAGCTCCCCGGGGAACACTGAAGCTTTCTTT